This is a list of T cell receptor beta chains from one sample in a study of early T cells in non-severe SARS-CoV-2 infection. Using its own MiXCR run on the 5' RACE reads, TCRdb lists one record per CDR3 protein. Of 76,000 or so distinct CDR3 sequences listed, about 10% are singletons. The specimen was whole blood. These receptors all stem from an adult who was a healthcare worker with PCR-confirmed SARS-CoV-2 infection or an uninfected control (not recorded which). CDR3s leave out the opening cysteine and the closing phenylalanine or tryptophan.

V gene	CDR3 length	J gene	CDR3 protein
TRBV20-1	12	TRBJ2-3	SARWGQGTDTQY
TRBV4-3	15	TRBJ2-3	ASSQEWRGGRTDTQY
TRBV7-6	12	TRBJ2-7	ASSTGLARYEQY
TRBV5-1	12	TRBJ1-6	ASSLTPENSPLH
TRBV11-2	12	TRBJ1-1	ASNKGSLNTEAF
TRBV7-2	13	TRBJ2-7	ASSYRGQNSYEQY
TRBV20-1	11	TRBJ2-3	SASAGGTDTQY
TRBV9	13	TRBJ1-1	ASSTQGQLNTEAF
TRBV5-8	10	TRBJ1-5	ASSLGDQPQH
TRBV7-9	12	TRBJ2-7	ASSLADRVYEQY
TRBV6-5	13	TRBJ2-3	ASSYSLGWADTQY
TRBV4-2	14	TRBJ2-2	VSSPESTAFSTELF
TRBV11-2	13	TRBJ2-4	ASSPDAGGSDIQY
TRBV4-1	12	TRBJ1-1	ASSQVPGRVEAF
TRBV3-1	10	TRBJ2-5	ASSPNMETQY
TRBV20-1	11	TRBJ1-5	SAGQGRDQPQH
TRBV19	13	TRBJ2-1	ASSLAGGPINEQF
TRBV27	13	TRBJ2-2	ASSPSWTGDGELF
TRBV29-1	12	TRBJ2-2	SVETNANTGELF
TRBV7-2	16	TRBJ2-1	ASSLRTGGGLSYNEQF
TRBV4-2	11	TRBJ2-7	ASSQDKGYEQY
TRBV19	10	TRBJ1-2	ASSIGGEGYT
TRBV5-6	12	TRBJ2-3	ASSFKEGLDTQY
TRBV6-5	16	TRBJ2-1	ASSYFLGGTGGGHEQF
TRBV29-1	11	TRBJ2-2	SVDKGNTGELF
TRBV14	13	TRBJ1-1	ASSQDIMPNTEAF
TRBV29-1	10	TRBJ1-1	SVAGGLKEAF
TRBV4-3	13	TRBJ2-3	ASSQDRQGVDTQY
TRBV5-6	12	TRBJ2-7	ASSLVAASYEQY
TRBV20-1	11	TRBJ2-7	SAKTDQPYEQY
TRBV29-1	11	TRBJ1-2	SAPVGGWQGYT
TRBV7-9	13	TRBJ2-3	ASNDRDGFTDTQY
TRBV20-1	12	TRBJ2-5	SAIRGSVQETQY
TRBV6-6	12	TRBJ1-3	ASAGGGSGNTIY
TRBV7-9	12	TRBJ2-5	ASSFSLPEETQY
TRBV4-1	12	TRBJ1-2	ASSQDRNNYGYT
TRBV6-5	9	TRBJ2-2	ASKNTGELF
TRBV5-8	13	TRBJ2-5	ASRDRDRGQETQY
TRBV5-4	11	TRBJ2-5	ASSAASRETQY
TRBV11-2	12	TRBJ2-3	ASSLVAGTDTQY
TRBV19	11	TRBJ1-1	ASSGQSYTEAF
TRBV30	12	TRBJ1-2	AWSEAVRPYGYT
TRBV7-2	13	TRBJ2-1	ASSPPGRRHNEQF
TRBV4-1	13	TRBJ2-4	ASSQDPAGTDIQY
TRBV11-1	13	TRBJ2-1	ASSLGGGRYNEQF
TRBV12-5	13	TRBJ2-1	ASGLVFRGMDEQF
TRBV18	14	TRBJ1-4	ASSPVPGGVEEKLF
TRBV5-4	13	TRBJ2-5	ASSLSQGLGETQY
TRBV7-2	11	TRBJ2-1	ASSLATYGEQF
TRBV7-9	12	TRBJ2-7	ASSLDSYPYEQY
TRBV5-5	14	TRBJ2-3	ASSPGGLAGTDTQY
TRBV10-1	14	TRBJ2-1	ASSEVAGGSYNEQF
TRBV9	13	TRBJ1-6	ASSSEGGDNSPLH
TRBV29-1	12	TRBJ2-1	SVEAVVAGNEQF
TRBV5-1	13	TRBJ1-1	ASSSDGHMNTEAF
TRBV11-2	16	TRBJ2-2	ASSYRLRGPSNTGELF
TRBV6-1	11	TRBJ2-1	ASSLRTGASTF
TRBV29-1	10	TRBJ2-7	SVEGGGYEQY
TRBV12-3/TRBV12-4	14	TRBJ1-4	ASIGRDRGSGEKLF
TRBV20-1	11	TRBJ2-3	SASPLSTDTQY